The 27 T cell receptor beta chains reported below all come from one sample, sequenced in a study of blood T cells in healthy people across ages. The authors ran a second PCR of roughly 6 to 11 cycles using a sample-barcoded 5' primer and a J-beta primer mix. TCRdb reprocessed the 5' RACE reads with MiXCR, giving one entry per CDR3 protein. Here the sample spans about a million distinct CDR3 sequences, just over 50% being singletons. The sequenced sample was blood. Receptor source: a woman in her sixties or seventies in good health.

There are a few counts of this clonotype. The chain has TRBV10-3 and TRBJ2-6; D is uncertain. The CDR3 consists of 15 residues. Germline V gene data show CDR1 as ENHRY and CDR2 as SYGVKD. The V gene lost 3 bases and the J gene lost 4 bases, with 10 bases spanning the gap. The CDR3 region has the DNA TGTGCCATCAGTGATGGCAGGAGCGGGGCCAACGTCCTGACTTTC. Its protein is CAISDGRSGANVLTF.

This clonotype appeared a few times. The DNA for the CDR3 is TGCAGTGCTAGTCTGGGGGGCCGGGATGGCTACACCTTC. This translates into CSASLGGRDGYTF. J is TRBJ1-2 and V is TRBV20-1, with D perhaps matching TRBD1 (6 bases). V was clipped by 3 bases and J by 6 bases, with 14 bases between them. This CDR3 comprises 13 residues. The V gene's germline CDR1 is DFQATT and CDR2 SNEGSKA (reference sequence).

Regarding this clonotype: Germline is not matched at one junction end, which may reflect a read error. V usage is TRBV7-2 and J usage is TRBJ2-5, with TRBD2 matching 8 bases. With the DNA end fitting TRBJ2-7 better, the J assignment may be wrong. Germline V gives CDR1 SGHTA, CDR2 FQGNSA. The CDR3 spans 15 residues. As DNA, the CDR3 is TGTGCCAACAGCTCTGACCGGGAGGGAAGATTCGAGCAGTACTTC. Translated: CANSSDREGRFEQYF.

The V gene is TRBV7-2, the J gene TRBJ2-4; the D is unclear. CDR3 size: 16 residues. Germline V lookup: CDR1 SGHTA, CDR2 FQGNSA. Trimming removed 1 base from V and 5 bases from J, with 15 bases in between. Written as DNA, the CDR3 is TGTGCCAGCAGCTTAGGAAGCGCATACAGCCAAAACATTCAGTACTTC. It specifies CASSLGSAYSQNIQYF. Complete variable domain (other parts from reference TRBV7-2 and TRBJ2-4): GAGVSQSPSNKVTEKGKDVELRCDPISGHTALYWYRQSLGQGLEFLIYFQGNSAPDKSGLPSDRFSAERTGGSVSTLTIQRTQQEDSAVYLCASSLGSAYSQNIQYFGAGTRLSVL.

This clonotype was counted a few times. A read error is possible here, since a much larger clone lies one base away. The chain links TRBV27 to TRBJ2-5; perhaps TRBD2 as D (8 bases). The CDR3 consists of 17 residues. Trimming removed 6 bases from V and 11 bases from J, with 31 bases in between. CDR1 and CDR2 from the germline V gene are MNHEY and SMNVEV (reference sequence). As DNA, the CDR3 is TGTGCCAGCAGGCCGGGACAGACCTTTAGCGGGATCTATGAGCAGTACTTC. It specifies CASRPGQTFSGIYEQYF.

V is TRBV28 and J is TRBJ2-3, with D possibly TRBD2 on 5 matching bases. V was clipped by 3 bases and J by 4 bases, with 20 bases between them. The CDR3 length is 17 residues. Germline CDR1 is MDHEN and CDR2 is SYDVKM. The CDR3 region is CASSFYDPSSSPDTQYF. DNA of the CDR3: TGTGCCAGCAGTTTTTACGACCCTAGCAGTTCTCCAGATACGCAGTATTTT.

CDR3 DNA: TGTGCCAGCAGTTACCGCGAGCCTAAGATCGGGGAGCAGTTCTTC. Amino acid sequence: CASSYREPKIGEQFF. The V call is TRBV6-6, the J call TRBJ2-1; D is unresolved. The CDR3 has 15 amino acids. The germline V and J ends were trimmed by 2 bases and 10 bases, with 18 bases remaining between them. Per germline, CDR1 MNHNY and CDR2 SVGAGI (reference sequence).

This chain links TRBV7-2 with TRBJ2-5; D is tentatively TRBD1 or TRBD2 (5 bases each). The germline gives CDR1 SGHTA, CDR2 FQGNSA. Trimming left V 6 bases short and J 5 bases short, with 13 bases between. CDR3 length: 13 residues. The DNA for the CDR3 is TGTGCCAGCAGTAGAGGGGTAATTGAGACCCAGTACTTC. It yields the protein CASSRGVIETQYF. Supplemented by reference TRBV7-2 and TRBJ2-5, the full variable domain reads GAGVSQSPSNKVTEKGKDVELRCDPISGHTALYWYRQSLGQGLEFLIYFQGNSAPDKSGLPSDRFSAERTGGSVSTLTIQRTQQEDSAVYLCASSRGVIETQYFGPGTRLLVL.

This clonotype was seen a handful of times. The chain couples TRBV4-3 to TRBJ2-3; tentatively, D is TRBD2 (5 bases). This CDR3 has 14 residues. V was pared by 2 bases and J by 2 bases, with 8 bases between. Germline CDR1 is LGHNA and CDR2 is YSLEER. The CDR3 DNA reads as TGCGCCAGCAGCCAAAGGACTTTCACAGATACGCAGTATTTT. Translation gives CASSQRTFTDTQYF.

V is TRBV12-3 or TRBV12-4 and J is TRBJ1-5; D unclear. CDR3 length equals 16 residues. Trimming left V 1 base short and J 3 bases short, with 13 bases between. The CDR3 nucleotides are TGTGCCAGCAGTTTAGGGACGGCGAGGGACAATCAGCCCCAGCATTTT. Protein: CASSLGTARDNQPQHF.

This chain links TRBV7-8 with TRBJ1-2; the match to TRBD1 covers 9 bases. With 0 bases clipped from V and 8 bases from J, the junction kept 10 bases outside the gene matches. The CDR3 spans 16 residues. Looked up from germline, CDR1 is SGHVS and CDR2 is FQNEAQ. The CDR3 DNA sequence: TGTGCCAGCAGCTTAGCGGAGGACAGGGGCCCTGTCGGCTACACCTTC. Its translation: CASSLAEDRGPVGYTF.

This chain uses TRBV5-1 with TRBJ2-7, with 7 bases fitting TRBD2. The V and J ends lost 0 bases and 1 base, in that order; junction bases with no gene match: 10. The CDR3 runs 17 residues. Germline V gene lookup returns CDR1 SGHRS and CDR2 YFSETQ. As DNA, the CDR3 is TGCGCCAGCAGCTTGGGGGGTTGGGGGGGAATATCCTACGAGCAGTACTTC. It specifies CASSLGGWGGISYEQYF.

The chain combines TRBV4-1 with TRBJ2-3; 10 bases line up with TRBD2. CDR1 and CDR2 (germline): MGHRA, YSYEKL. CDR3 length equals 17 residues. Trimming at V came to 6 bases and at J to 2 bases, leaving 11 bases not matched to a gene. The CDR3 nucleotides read TGCGCCAGCAGTCCAATGGGAGGACTAGCGGTCACAGATACGCAGTATTTT. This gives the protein CASSPMGGLAVTDTQYF.

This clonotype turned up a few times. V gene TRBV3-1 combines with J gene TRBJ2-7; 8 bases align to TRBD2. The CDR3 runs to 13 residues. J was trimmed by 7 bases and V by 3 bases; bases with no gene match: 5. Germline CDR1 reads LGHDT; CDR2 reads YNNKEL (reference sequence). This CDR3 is CASSHPIAGEQYF. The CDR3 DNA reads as TGTGCCAGCAGCCACCCTATAGCGGGGGAGCAGTACTTC.

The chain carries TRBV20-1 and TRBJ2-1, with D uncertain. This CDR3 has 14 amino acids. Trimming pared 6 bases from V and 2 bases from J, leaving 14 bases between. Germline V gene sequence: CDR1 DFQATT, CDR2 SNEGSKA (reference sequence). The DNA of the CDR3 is TGCAGTGCGCAAGCGCTAGGACCCTACAATGAGCAGTTCTTC. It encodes CSAQALGPYNEQFF.

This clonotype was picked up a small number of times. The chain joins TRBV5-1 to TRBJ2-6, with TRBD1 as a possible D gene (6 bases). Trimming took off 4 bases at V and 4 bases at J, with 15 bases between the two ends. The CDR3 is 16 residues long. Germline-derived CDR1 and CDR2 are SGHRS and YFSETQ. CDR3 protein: CASSHNTGTGANVLTF. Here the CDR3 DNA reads TGCGCCAGCAGCCATAATACAGGGACCGGGGCCAACGTCCTGACTTTC.

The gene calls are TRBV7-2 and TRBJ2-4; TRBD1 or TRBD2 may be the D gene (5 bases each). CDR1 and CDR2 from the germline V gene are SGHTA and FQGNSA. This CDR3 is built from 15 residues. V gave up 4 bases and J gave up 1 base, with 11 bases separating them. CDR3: CASSWDGAAKNIQYF. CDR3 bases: TGTGCCAGCAGCTGGGACGGCGCGGCCAAAAACATTCAGTACTTC.

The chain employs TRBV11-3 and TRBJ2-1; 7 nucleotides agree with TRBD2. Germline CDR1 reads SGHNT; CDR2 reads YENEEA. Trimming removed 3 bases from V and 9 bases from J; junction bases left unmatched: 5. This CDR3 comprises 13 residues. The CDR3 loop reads CASSFLSGTEQFF. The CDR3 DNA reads TGTGCCAGCAGCTTCCTAAGCGGGACTGAGCAGTTCTTC.

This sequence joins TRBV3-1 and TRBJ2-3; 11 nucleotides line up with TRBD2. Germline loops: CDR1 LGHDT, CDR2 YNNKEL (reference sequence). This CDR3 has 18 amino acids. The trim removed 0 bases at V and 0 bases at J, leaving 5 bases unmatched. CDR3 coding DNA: TGTGCCAGCAGCCAAGATTACGGGACTAGCGGAAGCACAGATACGCAGTATTTT. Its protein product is CASSQDYGTSGSTDTQYF.

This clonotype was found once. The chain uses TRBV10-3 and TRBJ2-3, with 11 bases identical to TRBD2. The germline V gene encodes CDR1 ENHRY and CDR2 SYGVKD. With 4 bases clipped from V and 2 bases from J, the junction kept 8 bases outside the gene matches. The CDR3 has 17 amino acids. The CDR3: CAISGGTSGLYTDTQYF. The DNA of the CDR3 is TGTGCCATCAGTGGGGGGACTAGCGGCCTCTACACAGATACGCAGTATTTT.

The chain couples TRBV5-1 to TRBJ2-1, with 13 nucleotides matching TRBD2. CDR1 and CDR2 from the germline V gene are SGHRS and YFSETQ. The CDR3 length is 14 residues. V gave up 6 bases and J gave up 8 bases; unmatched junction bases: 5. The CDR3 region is CASKGLAGDDEQFF. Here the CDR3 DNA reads TGCGCCAGCAAAGGACTAGCGGGAGACGATGAGCAGTTCTTC.

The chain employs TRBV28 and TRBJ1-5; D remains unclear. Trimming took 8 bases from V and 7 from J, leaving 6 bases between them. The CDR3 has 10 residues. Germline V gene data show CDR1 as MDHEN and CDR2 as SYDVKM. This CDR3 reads CASGKQPQHF. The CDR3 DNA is TGTGCCAGCGGGAAACAGCCCCAGCATTTT.

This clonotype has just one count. The CDR3 DNA reads TGTGCCAGCATCATCGGGGGGGGTTTCACTGAAGCTTTCTTT. Residues: CASIIGGGFTEAFF. The chain uses TRBV28 and TRBJ1-1; tentatively, D is TRBD1 (5 bases). V lost 7 bases, J lost 4 bases, and 16 bases lay in between. The CDR3 is 14 amino acids. CDR1 and CDR2 (germline): MDHEN, SYDVKM.

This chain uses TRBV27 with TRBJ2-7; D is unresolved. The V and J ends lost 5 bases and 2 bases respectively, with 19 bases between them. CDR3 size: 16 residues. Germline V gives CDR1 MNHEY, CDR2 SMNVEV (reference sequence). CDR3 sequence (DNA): TGTGCCAGCAGTCCCTCGACCGGCCATCTAACCTACGAGCAGTACTTC. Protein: CASSPSTGHLTYEQYF.

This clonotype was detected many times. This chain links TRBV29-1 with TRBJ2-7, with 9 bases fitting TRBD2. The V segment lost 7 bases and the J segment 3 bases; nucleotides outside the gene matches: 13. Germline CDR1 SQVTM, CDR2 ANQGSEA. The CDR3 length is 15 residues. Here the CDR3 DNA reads TGCAGCGCTGGGGACACCGGGACTAGCCTCTACGAGCAGTACTTC. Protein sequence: CSAGDTGTSLYEQYF.

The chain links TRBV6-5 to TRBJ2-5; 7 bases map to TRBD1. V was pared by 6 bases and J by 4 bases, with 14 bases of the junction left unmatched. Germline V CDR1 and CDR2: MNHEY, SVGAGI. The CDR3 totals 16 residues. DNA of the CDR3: TGTGCCAGCAGGCGCGGAGATTCAGGGGGTCGAGAGACCCAGTACTTC. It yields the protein CASRRGDSGGRETQYF.

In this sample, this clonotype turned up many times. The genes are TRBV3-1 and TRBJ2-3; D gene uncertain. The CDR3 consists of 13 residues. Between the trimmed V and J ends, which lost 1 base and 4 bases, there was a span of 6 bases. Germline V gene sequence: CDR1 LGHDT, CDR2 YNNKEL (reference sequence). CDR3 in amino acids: CASSQGASDTQYF. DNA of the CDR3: TGTGCCAGCAGCCAAGGAGCTTCAGATACGCAGTATTTT.